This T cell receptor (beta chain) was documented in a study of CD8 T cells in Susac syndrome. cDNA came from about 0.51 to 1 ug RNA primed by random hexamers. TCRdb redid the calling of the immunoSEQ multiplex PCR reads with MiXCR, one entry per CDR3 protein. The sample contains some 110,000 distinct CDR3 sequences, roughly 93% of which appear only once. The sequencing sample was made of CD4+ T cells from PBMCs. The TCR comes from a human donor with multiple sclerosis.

The CDR3 sequence: CASSHDRNQPQHF. Here the CDR3 DNA reads TGTGCCAGCAGCCATGACAGAAATCAGCCCCAGCATTTT. V gene TRBV5-4 combines with J gene TRBJ1-5; TRBD1 might be the D (5 bases). Germline V lookup: CDR1 SGHNT, CDR2 YYREEE (reference sequence). V lost 4 bases to trimming and J lost 4 bases, with 9 bases between them. The CDR3 consists of 13 residues.